The 17 T cell receptor beta chains listed next were all sequenced from one sample in a study of cytotoxic CD8 clonotypes in ibrutinib-treated CLL. Method: immunoSEQ multiplex PCR; TCRdb's copy keeps in-frame clones and lacks some. The sample has a few hundred thousand clones, roughly 67% seen once. The source material was PBMCs, sampled after 36 months of ibrutinib treatment. The receptor source for this set is a human donor with chronic lymphocytic leukemia.

The CDR3 DNA reads TGTGCCAGCAGCTTGGCCGCAGGGGAAAATGAGCAGTTCTTC. Translating it yields CASSLAAGENEQFF. This chain links TRBV5-6 with TRBJ2-1; D perhaps matches TRBD1 (6 bases). Looked up from germline, CDR1 is SGHDT and CDR2 is YYEEEE. The V end lost 0 bases, the J end lost 7 bases, and 11 bases lay between the germline ends. The CDR3 is 14 residues long.

The rearrangement links TRBV13 to TRBJ2-7; 8 bases fit TRBD1. After removal of 5 bases from V and 2 bases from J, the junction contained 5 bases not matched to a gene. Germline V lookup: CDR1 PRHDT, CDR2 FYEKMQ (reference sequence). The CDR3 spans 14 residues. The CDR3 DNA follows: TGTGCCAGCAGCCCATGGGACAGGCCCTACGAGCAGTACTTC. Translation gives CASSPWDRPYEQYF.

The chain links TRBV18 to TRBJ2-1; D is unresolved. The length of the CDR3 is 13 residues. Germline V gene data show CDR1 as KGHSH and CDR2 as LQKENI. V was cut by 4 bases and J by 5 bases, with 9 bases left in between. CDR3 DNA sequence: TGTGCCAGCTCACTCCGACTGGACAATGAGCAGTTCTTC. Encoded protein: CASSLRLDNEQFF. The whole variable domain, filled in from reference TRBV18 and TRBJ2-1, reads NAGVMQNPRHLVRRRGQEARLRCSPMKGHSHVYWYRQLPEEGLKFMVYLQKENIIDESGMPKERFSAEFPKEGPSILRIQQVVRGDSAAYFCASSLRLDNEQFFGPGTRLTVL.

This rearrangement joins TRBV6-5 to TRBJ1-1, with unresolved D. V was cut by 5 bases and J by 10 bases, with 20 bases left in between. The CDR3 covers 14 residues. CDR1 and CDR2 from the germline V gene are MNHEY and SVGAGI. CDR3 region: CASSHDRVGQRAFF. The DNA of the CDR3 is TGTGCCAGCAGTCACGACCGCGTGGGTCAGAGAGCTTTCTTT.

This clone was found a few times. V and J are TRBV5-1 and TRBJ2-1; 7 nucleotides agree with TRBD1. The CDR3 runs to 17 residues. The germline gives CDR1 SGHRS, CDR2 YFSETQ. V gave up 0 bases and J gave up 5 bases; unmatched junction bases: 11. In DNA form, the CDR3 reads TGCGCCAGCAGCTTGGCAGTAGGGGGCGTCGGGGACAATGAGCAGTTCTTC. This translates into CASSLAVGGVGDNEQFF.

This sequence joins TRBV7-2 and TRBJ1-2; D call uncertain. This CDR3 has 16 amino acids. Germline CDR1 reads SGHTA; CDR2 reads FQGNSA. V was clipped by 2 bases and J by 3 bases, with 16 bases between them. CDR3 sequence: CASSLKGYGVDYGYTF. DNA of the CDR3: TGTGCCAGCAGCTTAAAGGGTTACGGGGTTGACTATGGCTACACCTTC.

There are a few counts of this clone. V usage is TRBV7-9 and J usage is TRBJ2-5; D might be TRBD1 or TRBD2, each matching 6 bases. The germline V and J ends were trimmed by 5 bases and 4 bases, with 23 bases remaining between them. CDR1 is SEHNR, CDR2 FQNEAQ, per germline (reference sequence). The CDR3 runs 17 residues. The DNA for the CDR3 is TGTGCCAGCAGCCCACCGGGGGCGCGTGATTTTAGAGAGACCCAGTACTTC. This translates into CASSPPGARDFRETQYF.

This sequence joins TRBV29-1 and TRBJ1-2; TRBD1 is a possible D gene (5 bases). The length of the CDR3 is 12 residues. Between the trimmed V and J ends, which lost 4 bases and 8 bases, there was a span of 14 bases. Germline CDR1 SQVTM, CDR2 ANQGSEA. This CDR3 reads CSVVGQGGGYTF. The CDR3 DNA reads TGCAGCGTTGTTGGGCAGGGTGGCGGCTACACCTTC.

The V gene is TRBV4-3, the J gene TRBJ2-7; TRBD1 matches at 8 bases. Unmatched junction bases numbered 6, after V lost 1 base and J lost 4 bases. Germline V gene sequence: CDR1 LGHNA, CDR2 YSLEER. The CDR3 length is 15 residues. In nucleotides, the CDR3 is TGCGCCAGCAGCCAAGGGACAGGGCATTGGTACGAGCAGTACTTC. The encoded protein is CASSQGTGHWYEQYF.

The chain couples TRBV5-6 to TRBJ2-5; weak D call: TRBD1 (6 bases). With 1 base removed from V and 6 bases from J, the gap between germline ends came to 13 bases. Per the germline V gene, CDR1 is SGHDT and CDR2 is YYEEEE. The CDR3 totals 14 residues. CDR3 coding DNA: TGTGCCAGCAGCTTGATATCCAGGGACAAGACCCAGTACTTC. It yields the protein CASSLISRDKTQYF.

V and J are TRBV2 and TRBJ1-6, with D perhaps TRBD1 (5 bases). Germline CDR1 SNHLY, CDR2 FYNNEI. The CDR3 sequence is 15 residues long. With 5 bases removed from V and 4 bases from J, the gap between germline ends came to 12 bases. The DNA of the CDR3 is TGTGCCAGCAGTCCCCGGGACGGTTATAATTCACCCCTCCACTTT. Translated, it gives CASSPRDGYNSPLHF.

Only a few counts were recorded for this clone. The chain has TRBV7-4 and TRBJ2-5, with D perhaps matching TRBD1 or TRBD2 (5 bases each). Germline-derived CDR1 and CDR2 are SGHVT and SQSDAQ. The CDR3 loop spans 14 amino acids. Trimming cost V 1 base and J 6 bases, with 12 bases left between them. The CDR3 DNA sequence: TGTGCCAGCAGCTTAGTTGGGGGAGTAAAGACCCAGTACTTC. It is translated as CASSLVGGVKTQYF.

This clone was detected a few times. CDR3 coding DNA: TGTGCCAGCAGTGTGGTGGCAGGGCCCTCGAGGGAGCAGTACTTC. Its protein product is CASSVVAGPSREQYF. The rearrangement uses TRBV6-4 and TRBJ2-7, with D possibly matching TRBD1 (5 bases). Trimming shortened V by 4 bases and J by 7 bases, and 20 bases separated the two germline ends. The CDR3 loop spans 15 amino acids. CDR1 and CDR2 (germline): MRHNA, SNTAGT.

The chain uses TRBV28 and TRBJ1-1; D unresolved. V was trimmed by 10 bases and J by 5 bases, leaving 14 bases between them. The CDR3 spans 12 residues. Germline V gives CDR1 MDHEN, CDR2 SYDVKM. The CDR3 region is CATSTRPTEAFF. CDR3 in DNA: TGTGCCACCTCCACCCGACCAACTGAAGCTTTCTTT.

For the CDR3, the DNA is TGTGCCAGCAGCTCCCGACTAGCGGGAGAGAGCTATAGCACAGATACGCAGTATTTT. Protein sequence: CASSSRLAGESYSTDTQYF. The rearrangement uses TRBV7-3 and TRBJ2-3, with 12 nucleotides matching TRBD2. Unmatched junction bases numbered 11, after V lost 4 bases and J lost 0 bases. Germline-derived CDR1 and CDR2 are SGHTA and FQGTGA. The CDR3 contains 19 residues.

A single count supports this clone. V usage is TRBV7-8 and J usage is TRBJ1-1; 9 bases are a match to TRBD1. CDR1 and CDR2 (germline): SGHVS, FQNEAQ. V lost 5 bases and J lost 4; bases outside the gene matches: 14. The length of the CDR3 is 17 residues. This CDR3 reads CASSIWGQGDELTEAFF. As DNA, the CDR3 is TGTGCCAGCAGCATTTGGGGACAGGGCGACGAACTCACTGAAGCTTTCTTT. The full variable domain, rest sourced from reference TRBV7-8 and TRBJ1-1, is GAGVSQSPRYKVAKRGQDVALRCDPISGHVSLFWYQQALGQGPEFLTYFQNEAQLDKSGLPSDRFFAERPEGSVSTLKIQRTQQEDSAVYLCASSIWGQGDELTEAFFGQGTRLTVV.

This rearrangement joins TRBV7-9 to TRBJ1-2; TRBD1 aligns across 7 bases. Germline V lookup: CDR1 SEHNR, CDR2 FQNEAQ (reference sequence). After removal of 5 bases from V and 7 bases from J, the junction contained 10 bases not matched to a gene. This CDR3 has 14 residues. The CDR3 spells CASSPPRGSVGYTF. CDR3 sequence (DNA): TGTGCCAGCAGCCCACCCAGGGGGTCGGTTGGCTACACCTTC.